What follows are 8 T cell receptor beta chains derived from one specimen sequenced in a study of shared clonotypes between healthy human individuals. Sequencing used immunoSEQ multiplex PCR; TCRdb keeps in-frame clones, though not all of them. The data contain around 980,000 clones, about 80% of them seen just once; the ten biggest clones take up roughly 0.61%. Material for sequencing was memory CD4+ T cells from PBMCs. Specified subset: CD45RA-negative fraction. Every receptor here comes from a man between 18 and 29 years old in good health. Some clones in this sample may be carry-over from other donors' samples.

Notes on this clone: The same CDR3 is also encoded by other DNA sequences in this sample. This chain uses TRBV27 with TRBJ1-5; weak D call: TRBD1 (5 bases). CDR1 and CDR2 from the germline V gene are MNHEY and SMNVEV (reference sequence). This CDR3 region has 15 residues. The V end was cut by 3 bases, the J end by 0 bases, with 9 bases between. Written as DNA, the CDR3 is TGTGCCAGCAGTTTTTTGGGGGATAGCAATCAGCCCCAGCATTTT. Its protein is CASSFLGDSNQPQHF.

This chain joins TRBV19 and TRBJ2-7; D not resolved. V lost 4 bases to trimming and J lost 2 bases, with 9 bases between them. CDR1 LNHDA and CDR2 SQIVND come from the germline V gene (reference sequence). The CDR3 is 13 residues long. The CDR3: CASSKTPTYEQYF. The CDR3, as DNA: TGTGCCAGTAGTAAAACACCCACCTACGAGCAGTACTTC.

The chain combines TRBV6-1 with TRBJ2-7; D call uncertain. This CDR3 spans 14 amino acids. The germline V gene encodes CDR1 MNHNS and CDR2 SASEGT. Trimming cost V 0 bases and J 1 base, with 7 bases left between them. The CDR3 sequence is CASSEAPGSYEQYF. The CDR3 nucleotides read TGTGCCAGCAGTGAAGCCCCAGGTTCCTACGAGCAGTACTTC.

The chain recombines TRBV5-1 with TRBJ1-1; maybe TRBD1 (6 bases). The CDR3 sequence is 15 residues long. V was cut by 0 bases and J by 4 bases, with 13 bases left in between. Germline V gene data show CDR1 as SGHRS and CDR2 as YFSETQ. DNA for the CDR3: TGCGCCAGCAGCTTGGAGGGCAGGGGAGGCACTGAAGCTTTCTTT. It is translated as CASSLEGRGGTEAFF.

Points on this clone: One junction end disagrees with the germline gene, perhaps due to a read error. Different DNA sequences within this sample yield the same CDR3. CDR3 nucleotides: TGTGCCAGCAGCGAAGTGGATACGCAGTATTTT. Translation: CASSEVDTQYF. V gene TRBV2 combines with J gene TRBJ2-3; D is uncertain. The CDR3 is made up of 11 amino acids. Germline V lookup: CDR1 SNHLY, CDR2 FYNNEI.

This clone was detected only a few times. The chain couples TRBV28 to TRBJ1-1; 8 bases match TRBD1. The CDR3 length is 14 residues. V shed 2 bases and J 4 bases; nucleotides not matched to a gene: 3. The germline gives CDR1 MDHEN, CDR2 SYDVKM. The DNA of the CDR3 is TGTGCCAGCAGTTTAAGAACAGGGGGCACTGAAGCTTTCTTT. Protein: CASSLRTGGTEAFF.

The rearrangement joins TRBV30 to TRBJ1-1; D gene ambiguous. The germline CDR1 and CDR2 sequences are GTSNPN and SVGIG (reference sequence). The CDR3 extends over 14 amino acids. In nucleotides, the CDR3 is TGTGCTGGCGGTTGGGGAGGTTTGAACACTGAAGCTTTCTTT. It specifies CAGGWGGLNTEAFF. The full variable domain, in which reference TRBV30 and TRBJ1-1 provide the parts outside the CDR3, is SQTIHQWPATLVQPVGSPLSLECTVEGTSNPNLYWYRQAAGRGLQLLFYSVGIGQISSEVPQNLSASRPQDRQFILSSKKLLLSDSGFYLCAGGWGGLNTEAFFGQGTRLTVV.

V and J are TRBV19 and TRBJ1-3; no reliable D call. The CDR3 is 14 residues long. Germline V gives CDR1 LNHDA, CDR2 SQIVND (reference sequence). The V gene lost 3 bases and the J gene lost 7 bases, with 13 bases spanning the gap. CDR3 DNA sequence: TGTGCCAGTAGTATGTCCGGTATCGAGAACACCATATATTTT. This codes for CASSMSGIENTIYF.